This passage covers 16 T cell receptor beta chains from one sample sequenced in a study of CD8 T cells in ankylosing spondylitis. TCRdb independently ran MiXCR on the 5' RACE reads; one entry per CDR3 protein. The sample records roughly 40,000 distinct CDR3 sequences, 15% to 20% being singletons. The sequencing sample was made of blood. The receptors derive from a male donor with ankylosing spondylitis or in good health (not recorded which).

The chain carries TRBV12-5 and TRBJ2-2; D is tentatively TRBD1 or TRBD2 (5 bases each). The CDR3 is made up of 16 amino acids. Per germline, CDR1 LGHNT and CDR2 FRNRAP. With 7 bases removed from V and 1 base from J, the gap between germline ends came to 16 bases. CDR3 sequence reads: CASAPVRDGNTGELFF. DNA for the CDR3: TGTGCTAGTGCCCCGGTGAGGGACGGGAACACCGGGGAGCTGTTTTTT.

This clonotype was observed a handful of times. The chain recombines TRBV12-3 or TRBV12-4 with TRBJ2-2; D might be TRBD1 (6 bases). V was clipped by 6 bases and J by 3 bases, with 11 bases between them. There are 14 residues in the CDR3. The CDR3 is CASRQGVDTGELFF. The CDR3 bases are TGTGCCAGCAGACAGGGAGTCGACACCGGGGAGCTGTTTTTT.

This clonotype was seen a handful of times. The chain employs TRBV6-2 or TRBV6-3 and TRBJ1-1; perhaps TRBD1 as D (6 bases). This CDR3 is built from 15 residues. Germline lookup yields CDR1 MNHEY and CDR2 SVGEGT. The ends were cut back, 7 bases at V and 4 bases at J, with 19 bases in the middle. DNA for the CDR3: TGTGCCAGCATTCCGGGGGCAGGGGTTGCCACTGAAGCTTTCTTT. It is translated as CASIPGAGVATEAFF.

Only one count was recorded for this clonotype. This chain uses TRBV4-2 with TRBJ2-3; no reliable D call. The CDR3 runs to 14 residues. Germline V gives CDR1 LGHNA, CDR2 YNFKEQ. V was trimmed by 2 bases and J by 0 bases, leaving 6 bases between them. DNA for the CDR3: TGTGCCAGCAGCCAACAGGAAAGCACAGATACGCAGTATTTT. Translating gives CASSQQESTDTQYF.

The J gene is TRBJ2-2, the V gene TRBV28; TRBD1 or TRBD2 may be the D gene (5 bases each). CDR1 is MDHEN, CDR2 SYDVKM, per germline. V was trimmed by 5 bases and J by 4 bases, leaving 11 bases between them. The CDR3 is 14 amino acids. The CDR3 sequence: CASSRAGGTGELFF. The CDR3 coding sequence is TGTGCCAGCAGTCGCGCTGGGGGCACCGGGGAGCTGTTTTTT.

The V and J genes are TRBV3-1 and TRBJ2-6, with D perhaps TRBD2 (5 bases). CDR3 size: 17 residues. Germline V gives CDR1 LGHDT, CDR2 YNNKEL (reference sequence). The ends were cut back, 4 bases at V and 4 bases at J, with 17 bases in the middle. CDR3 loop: CASSPKGSGVGANVLTF. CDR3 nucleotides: TGTGCCAGCAGCCCGAAAGGGTCCGGGGTCGGGGCCAACGTCCTGACTTTC.

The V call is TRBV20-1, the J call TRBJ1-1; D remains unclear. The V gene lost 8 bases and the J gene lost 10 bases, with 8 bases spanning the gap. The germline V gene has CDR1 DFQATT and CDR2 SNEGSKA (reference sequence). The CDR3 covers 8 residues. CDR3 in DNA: TGCAGTAGGGATGGAGCTTTCTTT. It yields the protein CSRDGAFF.

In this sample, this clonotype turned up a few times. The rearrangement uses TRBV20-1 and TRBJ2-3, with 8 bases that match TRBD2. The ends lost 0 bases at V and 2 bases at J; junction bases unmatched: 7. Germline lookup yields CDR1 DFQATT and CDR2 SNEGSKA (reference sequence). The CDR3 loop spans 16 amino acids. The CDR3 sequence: CSARDQVSGDTDTQYF. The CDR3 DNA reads TGCAGTGCTAGAGATCAGGTTAGCGGGGACACAGATACGCAGTATTTT.

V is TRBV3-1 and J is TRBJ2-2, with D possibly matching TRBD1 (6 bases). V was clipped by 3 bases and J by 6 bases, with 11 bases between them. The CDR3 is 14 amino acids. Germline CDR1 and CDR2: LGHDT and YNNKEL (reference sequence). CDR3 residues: CASSHPGTSGELFF. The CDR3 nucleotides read TGTGCCAGCAGCCATCCGGGGACATCCGGGGAGCTGTTTTTT. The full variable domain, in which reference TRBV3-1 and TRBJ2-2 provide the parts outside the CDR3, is DTAVSQTPKYLVTQMGNDKSIKCEQNLGHDTMYWYKQDSKKFLKIMFSYNNKELIINETVPNRFSPKSPDKAHLNLHINSLELGDSAVYFCASSHPGTSGELFFGEGSRLTVL.

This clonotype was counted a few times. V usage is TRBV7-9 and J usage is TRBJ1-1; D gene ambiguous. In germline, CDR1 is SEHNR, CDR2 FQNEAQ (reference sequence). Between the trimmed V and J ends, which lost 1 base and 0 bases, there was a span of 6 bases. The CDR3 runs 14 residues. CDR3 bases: TGTGCCAGCAGCTTAGGGACGGTGAACACTGAAGCTTTCTTT. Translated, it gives CASSLGTVNTEAFF.

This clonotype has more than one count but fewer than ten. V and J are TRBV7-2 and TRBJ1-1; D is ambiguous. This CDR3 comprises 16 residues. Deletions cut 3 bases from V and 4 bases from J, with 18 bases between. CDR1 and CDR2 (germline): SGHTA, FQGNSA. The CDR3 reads CASSFRLTRGSTEAFF. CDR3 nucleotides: TGTGCCAGCAGCTTTCGTCTTACACGGGGAAGCACTGAAGCTTTCTTT. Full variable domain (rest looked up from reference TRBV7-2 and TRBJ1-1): GAGVSQSPSNKVTEKGKDVELRCDPISGHTALYWYRQSLGQGLEFLIYFQGNSAPDKSGLPSDRFSAERTGGSVSTLTIQRTQQEDSAVYLCASSFRLTRGSTEAFFGQGTRLTVV.

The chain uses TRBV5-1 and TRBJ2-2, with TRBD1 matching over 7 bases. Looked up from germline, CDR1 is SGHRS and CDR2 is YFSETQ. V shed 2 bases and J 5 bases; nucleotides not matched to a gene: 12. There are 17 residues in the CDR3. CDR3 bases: TGCGCCAGCAGCTTAGACTCGACAGGGCCTATTACCGGGGAGCTGTTTTTT. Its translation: CASSLDSTGPITGELFF.

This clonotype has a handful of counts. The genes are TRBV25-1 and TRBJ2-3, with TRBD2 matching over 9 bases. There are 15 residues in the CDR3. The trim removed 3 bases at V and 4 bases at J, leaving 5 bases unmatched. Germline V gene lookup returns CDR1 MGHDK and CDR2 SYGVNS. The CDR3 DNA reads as TGTGCCAGCAGTGATAGGCGGGAGGGTTCAGATACGCAGTATTTT. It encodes CASSDRREGSDTQYF.

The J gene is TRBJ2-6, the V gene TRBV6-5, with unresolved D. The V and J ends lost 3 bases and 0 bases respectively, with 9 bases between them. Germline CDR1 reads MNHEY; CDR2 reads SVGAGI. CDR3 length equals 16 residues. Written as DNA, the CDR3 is TGTGCCAGCAGTTATGCTCGGATCTCTGGGGCCAACGTCCTGACTTTC. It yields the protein CASSYARISGANVLTF.

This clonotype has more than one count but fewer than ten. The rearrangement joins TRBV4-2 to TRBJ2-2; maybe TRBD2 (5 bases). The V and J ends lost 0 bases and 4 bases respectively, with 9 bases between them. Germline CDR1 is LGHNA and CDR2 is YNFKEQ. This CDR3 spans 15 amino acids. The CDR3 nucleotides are TGTGCCAGCAGCCAAGATTTGAGGGCCACCGGGGAGCTGTTTTTT. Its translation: CASSQDLRATGELFF.

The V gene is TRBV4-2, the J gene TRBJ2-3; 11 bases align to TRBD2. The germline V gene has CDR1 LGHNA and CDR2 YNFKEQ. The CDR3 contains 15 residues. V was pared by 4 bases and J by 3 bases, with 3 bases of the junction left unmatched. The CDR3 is CASSRGTSGTDTQYF. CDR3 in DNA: TGTGCCAGCAGCCGCGGGACTAGCGGAACAGATACGCAGTATTTT.